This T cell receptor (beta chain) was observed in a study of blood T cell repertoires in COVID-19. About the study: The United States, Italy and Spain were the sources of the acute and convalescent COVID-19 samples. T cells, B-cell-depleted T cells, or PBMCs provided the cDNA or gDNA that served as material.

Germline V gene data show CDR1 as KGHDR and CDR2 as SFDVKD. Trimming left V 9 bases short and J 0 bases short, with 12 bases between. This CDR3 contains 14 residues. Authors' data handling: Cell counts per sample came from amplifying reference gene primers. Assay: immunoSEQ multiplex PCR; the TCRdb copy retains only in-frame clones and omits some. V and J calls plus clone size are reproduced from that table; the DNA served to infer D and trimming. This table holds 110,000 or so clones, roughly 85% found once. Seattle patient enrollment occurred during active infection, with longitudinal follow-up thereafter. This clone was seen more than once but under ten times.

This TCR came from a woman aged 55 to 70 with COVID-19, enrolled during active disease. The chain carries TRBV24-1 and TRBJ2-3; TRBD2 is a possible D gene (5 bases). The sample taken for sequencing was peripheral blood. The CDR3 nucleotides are TGTGCCACCGGGCCTAGCACTAGCACAGATACGCAGTATTTT. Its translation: CATGPSTSTDTQYF.